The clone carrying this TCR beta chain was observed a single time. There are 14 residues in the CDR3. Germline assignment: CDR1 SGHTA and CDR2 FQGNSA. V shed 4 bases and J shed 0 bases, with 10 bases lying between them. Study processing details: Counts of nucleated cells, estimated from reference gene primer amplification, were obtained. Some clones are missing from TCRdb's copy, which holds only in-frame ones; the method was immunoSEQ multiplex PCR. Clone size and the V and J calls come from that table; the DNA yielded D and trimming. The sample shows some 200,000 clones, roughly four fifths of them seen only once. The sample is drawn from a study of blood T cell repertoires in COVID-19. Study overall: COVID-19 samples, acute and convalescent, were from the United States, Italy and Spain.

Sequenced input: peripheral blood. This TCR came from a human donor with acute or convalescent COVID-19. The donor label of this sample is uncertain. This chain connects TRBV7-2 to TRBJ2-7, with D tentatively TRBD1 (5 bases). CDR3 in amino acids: CASSSGHFSYEQYF. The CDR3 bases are TGTGCCAGCAGCTCCGGACATTTCTCCTACGAGCAGTACTTC.